This T cell receptor beta chain is from a study of T cells in Graves' hyperthyroidism and ophthalmopathy. Study information: Upon initial diagnosis and before any treatment, peripheral blood was collected.

Findings of the study overall: The authors' 13 V-J model separated ophthalmopathy from stable hyperthyroidism.

Exclusion followed for patients with uncontrolled infection, other autoimmune disease, pregnancy or lactation. Diagnoses rested on clinical symptoms, serum thyroxine and TRAb, thyroid ultrasound and orbital computed tomography. This clonotype was counted ten times or more. What it binds is unknown. Trimming removed 6 bases at V and 2 bases at J, with 10 bases between. CDR1 and CDR2 (germline): SNHLY, FYNNEI. This CDR3 is 13 amino acids long. Template material for amplifying TCR beta CDR3 regions consisted of RNA transcripts. A set of HTBI primers served as the primers for a first-round RT-PCR of the TCR CDR3. TCRdb re-called the multiplex PCR reads through MiXCR, storing one row per CDR3 protein. The sample contains 480,000 or so distinct CDR3 sequences, about an eighth of which appear only once.

The V gene is TRBV2, the J gene TRBJ2-5; D is uncertain. This receptor was identified in a young woman with Graves' hyperthyroidism. What was sequenced was blood. The CDR3 loop is CASSLDYQETQYF. CDR3 coding DNA: TGTGCCAGCAGCTTGGATTATCAAGAGACCCAGTACTTC.